This T cell receptor (beta chain) was captured by sequencing in a study of blood T cell repertoires in COVID-19. The germline V gene encodes CDR1 MNHEY and CDR2 SVGAGI. Between the trimmed V and J ends, which lost 10 bases and 0 bases, there was a span of 13 bases. This CDR3 spans 13 amino acids. Authors' analysis steps: Amplification of reference gene primers was used by the study to estimate nucleated cell counts. Sequenced by immunoSEQ multiplex PCR; TCRdb stores in-frame clones only, minus some. V, J and clone size reflect that table, while D and trimming were determined from the DNA. The table has some 180,000 clones, approximately 89% seen once.

Sequenced input: peripheral blood. This TCR was sampled from an older woman with acute or convalescent COVID-19. The rearrangement links TRBV6-5 to TRBJ2-7, with TRBD1 as a possible D gene (6 bases). This CDR3 reads CATTGSSSYEQYV. CDR3 in DNA: TGTGCCACGACAGGTTCAAGCTCCTACGAGCAGTACGTC.